Listed below are T cell receptor beta chains from one sample, sequenced in a study of CD8+CD57+ T cells in acquired aplastic anemia. MiXCR was run by TCRdb on the reads, yielding one entry per CDR3 protein. The sample lists over 150,000 distinct CDR3 sequences, 40% to 50% seen once, with 2.5% to 3.5% in the top ten. Sample: sorted CD4+, CD8+, or CD8+CD57+ T cells (not recorded which) from PBMCs. The receptors stem from a human donor with aplastic anemia. The CDR3 runs from the conserved cysteine through the conserved F or W. Fields, in order: D gene, J gene, V gene, CDR3 protein. The D gene is left open where the match is weak.

D: TRBD1
J: TRBJ2-7
V: TRBV10-3
CDR3: CAISDLGTGGRYEQYF

D: .
J: TRBJ2-7
V: TRBV7-9
CDR3: CASSPQLEQYF

D: .
J: TRBJ1-5
V: TRBV15
CDR3: CATSRGELMNQPQHF

D: .
J: TRBJ1-6
V: TRBV2
CDR3: CASSEAWGENSPLHF

D: .
J: TRBJ1-1
V: TRBV7-2
CDR3: CASSPRTNTEASF

D: TRBD2
J: TRBJ2-5
V: TRBV20-1
CDR3: CSARDQAGVGETQYF

D: TRBD1
J: TRBJ1-2
V: TRBV6-1
CDR3: CASTGQLNYGYTF

D: .
J: TRBJ2-7
V: TRBV28
CDR3: CASSTPSSYEQYF

D: .
J: TRBJ1-1
V: TRBV6-2/TRBV6-3
CDR3: CASSYQQGTLNTEAFF

D: TRBD2
J: TRBJ2-1
V: TRBV2
CDR3: CASSGAGGGNEQFF

D: .
J: TRBJ2-7
V: TRBV18
CDR3: CASSPGTGDYEQYF

D: .
J: TRBJ1-2
V: TRBV2
CDR3: CASSVNDRSIYGYTF

D: TRBD1
J: TRBJ2-7
V: TRBV19
CDR3: CASAAGQGGEQYF

D: .
J: TRBJ1-1
V: TRBV27
CDR3: CASSSPQINTEAFF

D: .
J: TRBJ2-7
V: TRBV20-1
CDR3: CSARSGHEQYF

D: .
J: TRBJ2-5
V: TRBV7-3
CDR3: CASSLTQYF

D: .
J: TRBJ1-1
V: TRBV19
CDR3: CASSNLMKNTEAFF

D: .
J: TRBJ2-2
V: TRBV10-2
CDR3: CASSETGRNTGELFF

D: .
J: TRBJ2-7
V: TRBV27
CDR3: CASSYRAGEQYF

D: TRBD2
J: TRBJ2-1
V: TRBV27
CDR3: CASSPGTRLNEQFF

D: .
J: TRBJ2-7
V: TRBV15
CDR3: CATSRPVTGAEQYF